The rows below give T cell receptor beta chains drawn from one sample of a study of blood T cells in healthy people across ages. TCRdb passed the 5' RACE reads through MiXCR, listing each CDR3 protein once. The table has about 1.8 million distinct CDR3 sequences, roughly 50% seen once. The sequenced sample consisted of blood. The receptors stem from a woman aged 40-49 years in good health. Each CDR3 is given with its conserved first and last residue.

>TRBJ2-5|TRBV4-3
CASSPLHTGTALQETQYF
>TRBJ2-1|TRBV6-2/TRBV6-3
CASTRDRGLENEQFF
>TRBJ2-6|TRBV4-3
CASSQDGTGETSGANVLTF
>TRBJ2-5|TRBV20-1
CSAGDTRRETQYF
>TRBJ1-1|TRBV28
CASSFPQQWTVKNTEAFF
>.|TRBV7-7
CASSSTTSGGETQYF
>TRBJ1-2|TRBV4-1
CASSQNSFQGPYTF
>TRBJ1-2|TRBV4-3
CASSQETLAGGFYGYTF
>TRBJ2-5|TRBV20-1
CSARGYKERETQYF
>TRBJ2-1|TRBV7-9
CASSHTSGETYNEQFF
>TRBJ1-2|TRBV28
CASSLIGDGYTF
>TRBJ2-1|TRBV20-1
CSAAPLAGTYNEQFF
>TRBJ2-3|TRBV7-6
CANSTSADTQYF
>TRBJ1-2|TRBV29-1
CSVLTAYGYTF
>TRBJ1-1|TRBV18
CASSPTTGLGTEAFF
>TRBJ2-1|TRBV6-4
CASRQTDRVGNEQFF
>TRBJ1-2|TRBV9
CASSVVADTHPAGYTF
>TRBJ2-7|TRBV27
CASSLYPRADPYEQYF
>TRBJ1-4|TRBV7-9
CASSGRTGEYEKLFF
>TRBJ2-6|TRBV9
CASSAAGMGANVLTF
>TRBJ2-4|TRBV20-1
CSARAGGTYNEQYF
>TRBJ2-7|TRBV20-1
CRGQGQGLSYEQYF
>TRBJ2-7|TRBV28
CASSRELYEQYF
>TRBJ1-1|TRBV29-1
CSVEDGITEAFF
>TRBJ1-2|TRBV28
CASSLDGIGYTF
>TRBJ1-2|TRBV18
CASSPGTGDDGPYGYTF
>TRBJ1-2|TRBV5-1
CACSYQPGQGHGYTF
>TRBJ1-2|TRBV11-2
CASSTGTTNYGYTF
>TRBJ2-5|TRBV7-9
CASSFRDRALRETQYF
>TRBJ2-1|TRBV28
CASSLYRGSYNEQFF
>TRBJ2-3|TRBV9
CASSGPRGEWGTQYF
>TRBJ2-7|TRBV6-2/TRBV6-3
CASSYARDWPYEQYF
>TRBJ1-6|TRBV12-3/TRBV12-4
CASRLAGESSPLHF
>TRBJ2-1|TRBV28
CATSRRLNNEQFF
>TRBJ1-1|TRBV7-6
CASSPRVTANTEAFF
>TRBJ1-1|TRBV7-2
CASSVVLNTEAFF
>TRBJ2-7|TRBV5-5
CASSPAGGPEQYF
>.|TRBV6-2/TRBV6-3
CASRLAPVETQYF
>TRBJ2-7|TRBV7-6
CTISQRGNEQYF
>TRBJ2-2|TRBV7-2
CASSRINTGELFF
>TRBJ1-1|TRBV29-1
CSDLTGLAAFF
>TRBJ2-5|TRBV15
CATSRHGGEETQYF
>TRBJ2-5|TRBV24-1
CATSDPTGEETQYF
>.|TRBV10-1
CASSESIGTGGNIQYF
>TRBJ2-2|TRBV20-1
CSARTGWRGTGELFF
>TRBJ1-1|TRBV28
CASSPAGTGEAFF
>TRBJ2-5|TRBV5-1
CASSLVGGTEQYF
>TRBJ2-3|TRBV27
CASSLSSTTDTQYF
>TRBJ1-2|TRBV24-1
CATSDPRDRGYYGYTF
>TRBJ2-1|TRBV7-2
CASSSGGGGTNEQFF
>.|TRBV20-1
CSARARTESYEQYF
>TRBJ2-4|TRBV28
CAAGALNLGIQYF
>TRBJ2-1|TRBV2
CASSELASEQFF
>TRBJ2-5|TRBV20-1
CSARAQGGGSGSYNEQYF
>TRBJ2-3|TRBV20-1
CSASPPRGSAGQYF
>TRBJ2-1|TRBV28
CASSRSGGPNYNEQFF
>TRBJ2-3|TRBV20-1
CSAPGTSGGATDTQYF
>TRBJ1-5|TRBV7-2
CASSLGQINQPQHF
>TRBJ2-6|TRBV4-3
CASSQDLRGAGANILTF
>TRBJ1-1|TRBV4-2
CASSPSRGQPNTEAFF